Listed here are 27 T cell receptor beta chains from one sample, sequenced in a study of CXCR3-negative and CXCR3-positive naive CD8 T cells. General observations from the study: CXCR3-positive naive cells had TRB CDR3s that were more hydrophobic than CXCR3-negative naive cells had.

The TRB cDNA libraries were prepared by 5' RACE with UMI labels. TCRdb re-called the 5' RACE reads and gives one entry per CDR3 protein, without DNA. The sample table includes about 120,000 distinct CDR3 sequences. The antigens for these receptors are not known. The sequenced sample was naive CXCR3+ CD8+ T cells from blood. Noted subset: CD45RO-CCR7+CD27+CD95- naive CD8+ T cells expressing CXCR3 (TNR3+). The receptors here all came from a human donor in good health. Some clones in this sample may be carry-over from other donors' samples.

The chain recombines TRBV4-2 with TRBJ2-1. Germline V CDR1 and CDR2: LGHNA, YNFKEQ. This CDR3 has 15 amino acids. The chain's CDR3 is CASSQELAANNEQFF.

The CDR3 here is CASRDGQGLANTGELFF. The V and J genes are TRBV2 and TRBJ2-2; TCRdb picks TRBD1, but there is no DNA to check that call. Germline CDR1 SNHLY, CDR2 FYNNEI. The CDR3 length is 17 residues.

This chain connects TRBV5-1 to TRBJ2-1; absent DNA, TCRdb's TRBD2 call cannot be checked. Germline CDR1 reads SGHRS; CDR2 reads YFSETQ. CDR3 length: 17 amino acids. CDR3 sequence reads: CASSLVFLAEGYNEQFF.

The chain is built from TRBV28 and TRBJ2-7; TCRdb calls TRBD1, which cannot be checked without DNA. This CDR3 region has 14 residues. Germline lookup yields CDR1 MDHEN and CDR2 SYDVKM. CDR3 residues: CASSLTGDTYEQYF. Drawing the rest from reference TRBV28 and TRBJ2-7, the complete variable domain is DVKVTQSSRYLVKRTGEKVFLECVQDMDHENMFWYRQDPGLGLRLIYFSYDVKMKEKGDIPEGYSVSREKKERFSLILESASTNQTSMYLCASSLTGDTYEQYFGPGTRLTVT.

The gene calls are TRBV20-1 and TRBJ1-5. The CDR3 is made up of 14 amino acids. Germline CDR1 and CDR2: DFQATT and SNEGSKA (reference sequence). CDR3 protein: CSARDSYGNQPQHF.

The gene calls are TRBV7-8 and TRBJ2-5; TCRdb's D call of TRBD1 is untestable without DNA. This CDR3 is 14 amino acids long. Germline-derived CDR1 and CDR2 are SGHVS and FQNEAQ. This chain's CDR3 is CASSLSGGEETQYF.

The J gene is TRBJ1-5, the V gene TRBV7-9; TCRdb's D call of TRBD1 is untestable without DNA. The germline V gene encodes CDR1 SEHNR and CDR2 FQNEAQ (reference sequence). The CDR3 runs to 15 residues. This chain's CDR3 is CASSPGDRGRQPQHF.

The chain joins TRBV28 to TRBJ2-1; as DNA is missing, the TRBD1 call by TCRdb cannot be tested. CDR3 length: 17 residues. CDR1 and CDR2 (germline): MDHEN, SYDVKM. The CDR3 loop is CASSLRSPSELYNEQFF.

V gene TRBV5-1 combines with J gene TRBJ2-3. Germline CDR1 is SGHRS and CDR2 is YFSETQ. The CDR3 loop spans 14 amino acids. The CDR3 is CASSLVGEADTQYF. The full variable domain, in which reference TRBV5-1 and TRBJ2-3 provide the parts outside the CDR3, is KAGVTQTPRYLIKTRGQQVTLSCSPISGHRSVSWYQQTPGQGLQFLFEYFSETQRNKGNFPGRFSGRQFSNSRSEMNVSTLELGDSALYLCASSLVGEADTQYFGPGTRLTVL.

The CDR3 protein is CASSLVSMRASYNEQFF. The rearrangement uses TRBV5-1 and TRBJ2-1; TCRdb's D call of TRBD2 is untestable without DNA. CDR3 length: 17 amino acids. Germline assignment: CDR1 SGHRS and CDR2 YFSETQ.

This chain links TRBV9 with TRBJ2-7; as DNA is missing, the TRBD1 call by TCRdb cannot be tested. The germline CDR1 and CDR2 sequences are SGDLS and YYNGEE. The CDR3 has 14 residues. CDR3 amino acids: CASSQTGTGYEQYF.

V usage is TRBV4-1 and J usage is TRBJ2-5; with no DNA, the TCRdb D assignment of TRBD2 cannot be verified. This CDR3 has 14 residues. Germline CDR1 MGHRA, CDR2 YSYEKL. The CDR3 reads CASSQERVRETQYF.

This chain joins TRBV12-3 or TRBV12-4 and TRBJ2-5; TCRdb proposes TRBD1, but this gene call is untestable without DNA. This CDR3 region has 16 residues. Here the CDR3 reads CASRPGTGVPRETQYF.

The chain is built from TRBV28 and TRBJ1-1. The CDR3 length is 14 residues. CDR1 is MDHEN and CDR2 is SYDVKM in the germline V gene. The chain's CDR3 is CATEDRIGDTEAFF.

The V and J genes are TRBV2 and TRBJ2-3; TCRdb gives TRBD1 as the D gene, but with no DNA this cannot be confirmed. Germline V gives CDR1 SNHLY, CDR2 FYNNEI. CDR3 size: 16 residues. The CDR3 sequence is CASRRTQGILADTQYF.

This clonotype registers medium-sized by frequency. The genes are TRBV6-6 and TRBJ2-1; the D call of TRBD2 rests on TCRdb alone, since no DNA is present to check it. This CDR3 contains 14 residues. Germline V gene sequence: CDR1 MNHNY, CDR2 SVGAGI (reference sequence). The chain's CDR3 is CASSLSGPSNEQFF.

CDR3 protein: CTSSQEVGDGTYEQYF. The rearrangement uses TRBV4-3 and TRBJ2-7; TCRdb's D call, TRBD1, is unchecked because there is no DNA. The CDR3 runs to 16 residues. Germline CDR1 reads LGHNA; CDR2 reads YSLEER.

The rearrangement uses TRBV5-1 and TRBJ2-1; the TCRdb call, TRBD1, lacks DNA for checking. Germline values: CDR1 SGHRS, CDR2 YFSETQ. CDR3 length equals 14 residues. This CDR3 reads CASTVTRGAYEQLF. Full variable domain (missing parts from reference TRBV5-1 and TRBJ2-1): KAGVTQTPRYLIKTRGQQVTLSCSPISGHRSVSWYQQTPGQGLQFLFEYFSETQRNKGNFPGRFSGRQFSNSRSEMNVSTLELGDSALYLCASTVTRGAYEQLFGPGTRLTVL.

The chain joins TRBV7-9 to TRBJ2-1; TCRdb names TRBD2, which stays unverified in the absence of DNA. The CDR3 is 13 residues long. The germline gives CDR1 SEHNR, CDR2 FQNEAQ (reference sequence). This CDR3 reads CASSFGRDNEQFF.

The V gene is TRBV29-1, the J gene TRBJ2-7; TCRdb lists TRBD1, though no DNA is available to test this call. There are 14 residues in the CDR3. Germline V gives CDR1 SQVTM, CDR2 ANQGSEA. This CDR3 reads CSVETAGASYEQYF.

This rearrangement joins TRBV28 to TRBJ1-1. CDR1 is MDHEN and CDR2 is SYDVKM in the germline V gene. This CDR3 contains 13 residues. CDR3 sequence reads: CASSLNPNTEAFF.

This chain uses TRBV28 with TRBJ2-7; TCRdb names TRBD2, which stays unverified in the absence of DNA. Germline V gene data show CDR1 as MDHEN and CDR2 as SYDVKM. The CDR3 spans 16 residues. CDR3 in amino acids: CASTSEGGRASYEQYF.

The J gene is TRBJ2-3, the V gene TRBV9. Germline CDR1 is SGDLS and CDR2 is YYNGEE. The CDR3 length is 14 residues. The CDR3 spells CASSVGVGTATQYF.

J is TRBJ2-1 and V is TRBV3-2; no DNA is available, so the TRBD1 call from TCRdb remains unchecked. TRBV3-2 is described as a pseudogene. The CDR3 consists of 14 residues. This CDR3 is CASSQAGGKCEQFF.

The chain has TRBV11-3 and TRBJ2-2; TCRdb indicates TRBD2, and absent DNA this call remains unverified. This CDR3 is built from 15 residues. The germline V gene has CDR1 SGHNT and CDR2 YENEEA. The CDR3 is CASNSGASGVVELFF.

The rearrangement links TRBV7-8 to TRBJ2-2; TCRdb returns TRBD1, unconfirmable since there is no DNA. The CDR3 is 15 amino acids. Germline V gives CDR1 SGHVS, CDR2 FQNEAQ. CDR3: CASSPINRVTGELFF.

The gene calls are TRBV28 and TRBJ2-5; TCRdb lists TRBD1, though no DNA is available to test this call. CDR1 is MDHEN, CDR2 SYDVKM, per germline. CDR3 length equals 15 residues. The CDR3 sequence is CASSPPPGQGQTQYF.